The clone carrying this T cell receptor beta chain showed up just a few times. Then a second PCR, running about 6 to 12 cycles, was carried out with a sample-barcoded 5' primer and a J-beta primer mix. TCRdb reanalysed the 5' RACE reads using MiXCR and keeps one entry per CDR3 protein. The data hold about 2 million distinct CDR3 sequences, with about 50% observed a single time. Germline assignment: CDR1 DFQATT and CDR2 SNEGSKA (reference sequence). The J segment lost 2 bases and the V segment lost 5 bases, leaving 8 bases of the junction unmatched. The CDR3 has 16 amino acids. The data belong to a study of blood T cells in healthy people across ages.

The chain joins TRBV20-1 to TRBJ2-5; 13 bases map to TRBD2. Sequencing was done on a sample of blood. The clonotype originates from a woman aged 40 to 50 in good health. The CDR3 DNA sequence: TGCAGTGCTTCCCGACTAGCGGGGGGCTCACAAGAGACCCAGTACTTC. Amino acid sequence: CSASRLAGGSQETQYF.